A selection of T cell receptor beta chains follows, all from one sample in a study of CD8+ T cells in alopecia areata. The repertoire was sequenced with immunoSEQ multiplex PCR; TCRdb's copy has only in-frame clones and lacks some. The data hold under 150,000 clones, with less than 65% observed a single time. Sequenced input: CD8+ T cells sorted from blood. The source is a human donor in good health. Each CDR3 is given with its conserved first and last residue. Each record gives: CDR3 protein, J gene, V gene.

CASSSTGTKYNEQFF TRBJ2-1 TRBV7-2
CAGDFRSYEQYF TRBJ2-7 TRBV30
CATSPSYTGELFF TRBJ2-2 TRBV15
CASSLGYTEAFF TRBJ1-1 TRBV5-1
CSVELGRQEAFF TRBJ1-1 TRBV29-1
CASSQSGVEQFF TRBJ2-1 TRBV5-1
CASRHGYYGYTF TRBJ1-2 TRBV27
CASSVLPQETQYF TRBJ2-5 TRBV28
CSVELAQPYEQYF TRBJ2-7 TRBV29-1
CATSIPLDLGRNEQFF TRBJ2-1 TRBV15
CASSEGLEEFF TRBJ2-1 TRBV10-2
CASSPTDWGKNIQYF TRBJ2-4 TRBV7-9
CSVWDSGYGYTF TRBJ1-2 TRBV29-1
CSGTGWDTQYF TRBJ2-3 TRBV29-1
CSIEGTGALEQYF TRBJ2-7 TRBV29-1
CASSLGQGENEQFF TRBJ2-1 TRBV5-1
CASSEFGVNTEAFF TRBJ1-1 TRBV25-1
CASSEGTSSEQYF TRBJ2-7 TRBV9
CASSLIGGEQYF TRBJ2-7 TRBV27
CASSFGTGGRETQYF TRBJ2-5 TRBV27
CASSQGGNEQFF TRBJ2-1 TRBV6-5
CASSSGTARRETQYF TRBJ2-5 TRBV13
CASGVGRAAYNEQFF TRBJ2-1 TRBV6-5
CASSSQGRETQYF TRBJ2-5 TRBV7-9
CATSRDGTGYGYTF TRBJ1-2 TRBV15
CASSWARGTYNEQFF TRBJ2-1 TRBV7-8
CASSLVGATGELFF TRBJ2-2 TRBV5-1
CASSQAGEEAFF TRBJ1-1 TRBV4-1
CASSLTGTGHGYTF TRBJ1-2 TRBV27
CASSLVSAINQPQHF TRBJ1-5 TRBV7-2
CSATPGFGAFF TRBJ1-1 TRBV20-1
CASKGGEAFF TRBJ1-1 TRBV2
CASSVAGTARTYEQYF TRBJ2-7 TRBV7-9
CASSITGADADTQYF TRBJ2-3 TRBV6-5
CASSQDLRTEITDTQYF TRBJ2-3 TRBV4-1
CASSVDNSWYQETQYF TRBJ2-5 TRBV9
CASSPGNEQFF TRBJ2-1 TRBV18
CASSPLLVHNYEQYF TRBJ2-7 TRBV7-2
CSAGSGGELFF TRBJ2-2 TRBV20-1
CSVSDRQFF TRBJ2-1 TRBV29-1
CSVEDGQDASYEQYF TRBJ2-7 TRBV29-1
CASRAPGVAGEETQYF TRBJ2-5 TRBV28
CASSSRTSGPYEQYF TRBJ2-7 TRBV27
CSVMTRTYGYTF TRBJ1-2 TRBV29-1
CASRVGGINEQFF TRBJ2-1 TRBV5-6
CASRGLAGGAHNEQFF TRBJ2-1 TRBV7-9
CASTRAGAGYNEQFF TRBJ2-1 TRBV27
CASSLNRREETQYF TRBJ2-5 TRBV5-4
CASSLSSGNTGELFF TRBJ2-2 TRBV27
CSVDLAGGTDTQYF TRBJ2-3 TRBV29-1